The T cell receptor (beta chain) described here comes from a study of early T cells in non-severe SARS-CoV-2 infection. Separate cDNA molecules each had unique molecular identifiers attached to them. TCRdb processed the 5' RACE reads anew with MiXCR; each CDR3 protein has one entry. The table records around 61,000 distinct CDR3 sequences, about 10% of them present only once. Germline CDR1 and CDR2: SGHTA and FQGTGA. The CDR3 contains 16 residues. The junction had 6 bases not matched to a gene; V was cut back by 5 bases and J by 1 base. This clonotype was observed many times. The source material was whole blood. This chain links TRBV7-3 with TRBJ2-3, with 10 bases that match TRBD2. This TCR came from an adult who was a healthcare worker with PCR-confirmed SARS-CoV-2 infection or an uninfected control (not recorded which). This chain's CDR3 is CASSASGSRGTDTQYF. The DNA of the CDR3 is TGTGCCAGCAGCGCTAGCGGGAGTAGGGGCACAGATACGCAGTATTTT.